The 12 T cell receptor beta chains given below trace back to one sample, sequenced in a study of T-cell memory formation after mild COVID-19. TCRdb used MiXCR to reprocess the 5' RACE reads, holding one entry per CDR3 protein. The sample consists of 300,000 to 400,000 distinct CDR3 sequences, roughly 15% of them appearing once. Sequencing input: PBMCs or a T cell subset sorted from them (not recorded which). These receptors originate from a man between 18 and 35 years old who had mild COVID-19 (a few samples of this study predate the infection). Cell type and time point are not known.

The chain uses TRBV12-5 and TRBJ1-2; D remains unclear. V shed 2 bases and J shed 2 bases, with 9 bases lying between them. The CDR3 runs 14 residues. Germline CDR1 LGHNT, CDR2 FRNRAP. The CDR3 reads CASGLRMRNYGYTF. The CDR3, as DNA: TGTGCTAGTGGTTTGAGGATGCGGAACTATGGCTACACCTTC.

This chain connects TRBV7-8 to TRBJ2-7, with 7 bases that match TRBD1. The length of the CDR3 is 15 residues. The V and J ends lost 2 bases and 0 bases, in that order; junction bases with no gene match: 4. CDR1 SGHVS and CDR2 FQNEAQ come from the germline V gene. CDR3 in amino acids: CASSLLPGGSYEQYV. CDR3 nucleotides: TGTGCCAGCAGCTTACTGCCAGGGGGCTCCTACGAGCAGTACGTC.

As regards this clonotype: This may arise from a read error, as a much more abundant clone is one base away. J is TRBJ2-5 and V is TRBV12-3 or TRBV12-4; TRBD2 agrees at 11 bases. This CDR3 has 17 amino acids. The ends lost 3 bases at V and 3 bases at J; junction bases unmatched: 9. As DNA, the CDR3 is TGTGCCAGCAGTTTTAGATGTCTAGCGGGGGGAGAAGAGACCCAGTACTTC. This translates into CASSFRCLAGGEETQYF.

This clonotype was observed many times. The CDR3 loop is CASSQGIGGDTQYF. CDR3 DNA: TGCGCCAGCAGCCAGGGGATAGGAGGAGATACGCAGTATTTT. The J gene is TRBJ2-3, the V gene TRBV4-1; tentative D call: TRBD2 (5 bases). The germline CDR1 and CDR2 sequences are MGHRA and YSYEKL. The CDR3 covers 14 residues. With 3 bases removed from V and 5 bases from J, the gap between germline ends came to 12 bases.

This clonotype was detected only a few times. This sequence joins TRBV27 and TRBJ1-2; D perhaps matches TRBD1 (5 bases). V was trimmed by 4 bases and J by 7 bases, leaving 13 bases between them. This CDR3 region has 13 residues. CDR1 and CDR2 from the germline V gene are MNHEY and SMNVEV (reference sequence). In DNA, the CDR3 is TGTGCCAGCAGTTGGGGGAATAATGGTGGCTACACCTTC. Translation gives CASSWGNNGGYTF.

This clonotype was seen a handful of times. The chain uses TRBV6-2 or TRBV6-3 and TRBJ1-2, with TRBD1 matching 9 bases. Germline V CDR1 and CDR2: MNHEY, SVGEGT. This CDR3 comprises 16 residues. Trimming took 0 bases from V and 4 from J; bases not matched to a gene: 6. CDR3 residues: CASSYSRTGDPYGYTF. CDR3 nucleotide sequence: TGTGCCAGCAGTTACTCGAGGACAGGGGATCCCTATGGCTACACCTTC.

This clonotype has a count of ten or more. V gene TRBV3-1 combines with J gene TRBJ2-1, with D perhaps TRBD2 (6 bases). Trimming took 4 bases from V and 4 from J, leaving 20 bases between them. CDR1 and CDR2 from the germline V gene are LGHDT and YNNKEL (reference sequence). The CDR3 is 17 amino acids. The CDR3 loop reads CASSRWGGGAEYNEQFF. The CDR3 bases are TGTGCCAGCAGCCGATGGGGTGGCGGGGCTGAATACAATGAGCAGTTCTTC.

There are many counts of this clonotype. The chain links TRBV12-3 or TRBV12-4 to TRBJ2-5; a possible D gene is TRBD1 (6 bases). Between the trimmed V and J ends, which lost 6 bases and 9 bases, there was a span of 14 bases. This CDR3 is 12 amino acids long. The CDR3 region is CASSLTGRAQYF. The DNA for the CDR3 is TGTGCCAGCAGCTTGACAGGTCGGGCCCAGTACTTC.

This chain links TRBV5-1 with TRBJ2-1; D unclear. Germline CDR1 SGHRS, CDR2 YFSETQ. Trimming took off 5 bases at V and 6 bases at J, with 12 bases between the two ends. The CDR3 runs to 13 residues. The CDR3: CASRYSQTNEQFF. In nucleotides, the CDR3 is TGCGCCAGCAGGTACTCCCAGACCAATGAGCAGTTCTTC.

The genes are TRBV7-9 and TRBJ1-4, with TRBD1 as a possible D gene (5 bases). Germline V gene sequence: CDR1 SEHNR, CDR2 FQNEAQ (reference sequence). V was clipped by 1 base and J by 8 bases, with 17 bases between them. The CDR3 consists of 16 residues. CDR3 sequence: CASSLEVSRRGEKLFF. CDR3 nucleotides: TGTGCCAGCAGCTTAGAGGTCAGCCGGAGGGGCGAAAAACTGTTTTTT.

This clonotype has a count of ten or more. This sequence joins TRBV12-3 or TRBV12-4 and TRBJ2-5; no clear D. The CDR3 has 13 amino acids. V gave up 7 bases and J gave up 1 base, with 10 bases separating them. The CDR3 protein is CASIDWAQETQYF. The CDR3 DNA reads TGTGCCAGCATCGATTGGGCCCAAGAGACCCAGTACTTC.

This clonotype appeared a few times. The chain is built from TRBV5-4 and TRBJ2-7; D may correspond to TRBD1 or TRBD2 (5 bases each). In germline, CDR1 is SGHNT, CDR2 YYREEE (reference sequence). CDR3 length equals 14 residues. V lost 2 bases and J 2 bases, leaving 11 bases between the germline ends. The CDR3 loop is CASSFRDGAYEQYF. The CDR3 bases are TGTGCCAGCAGCTTCCGGGACGGAGCCTACGAGCAGTACTTC.